Sequencing of this TCR beta chain was carried out in a study of blood T cell repertoires in COVID-19. The CDR3 runs 15 residues. The ends lost 2 bases at V and 6 bases at J; junction bases unmatched: 6. Per the germline V gene, CDR1 is MNHEY and CDR2 is SMNVEV (reference sequence). Some clones are missing from TCRdb's copy, which holds only in-frame ones; the method was immunoSEQ multiplex PCR. Here the sample spans 450,000 or so clones, roughly 87% being singletons. This chain links TRBV27 with TRBJ2-3, with 9 positions matching TRBD2. The receptor was derived from a man between 18 and 35 years old who had recovered from COVID-19. Sequencing was done on a sample of PBMCs or T cells enriched from blood (not recorded which). The CDR3 protein is CASSLSGGRGDTQYF. DNA for the CDR3: TGTGCCAGCAGTTTAAGCGGGGGGAGGGGGGATACGCAGTATTTT.